This passage covers 10 T cell receptor beta chains from one sample sequenced in a study of cytomegalovirus exposure and HLA in healthy donors. The PCR was carried out with 60 Vbeta primers and 13 Jbeta primers. Repertoires were generated with immunoSEQ multiplex PCR, while TCRdb's copy carries only in-frame clones and drops some. This sample's table has about 88,000 clones. The sequenced sample consisted of PBMCs. These receptors were collected from a girl aged 10 to 17 in good health and CMV-seropositive.

The chain has TRBV6-5 and TRBJ2-7, with TRBD2 identical over 7 bases. The CDR3 consists of 14 residues. Trimming at V came to 2 bases and at J to 6 bases, leaving 7 bases not matched to a gene. Germline V gives CDR1 MNHEY, CDR2 SVGAGI. CDR3 region: CASSYRGGLVEQYF. The CDR3 nucleotides read TGTGCCAGCAGTTACCGCGGGGGACTCGTCGAGCAGTACTTC.

V is TRBV28 and J is TRBJ1-1, with 10 nucleotides matching TRBD1. The CDR3 loop spans 14 amino acids. Germline V CDR1 and CDR2: MDHEN, SYDVKM. V lost 4 bases and J lost 4; bases outside the gene matches: 3. The CDR3 DNA reads TGTGCCAGCAGTTCGACAGGGGGCGCCACTGAAGCTTTCTTT. Translating it yields CASSSTGGATEAFF.

The chain links TRBV5-6 to TRBJ1-6; weak D call: TRBD1 (6 bases). Trimming left V 3 bases short and J 9 bases short, with 10 bases between. Germline CDR1 SGHDT, CDR2 YYEEEE. The CDR3 spans 13 residues. The CDR3 loop reads CASSWGQSSPLHF. The CDR3 DNA reads as TGTGCCAGCAGCTGGGGACAATCTTCACCCCTCCACTTT.

J is TRBJ2-7 and V is TRBV5-6; a weak D match, TRBD2 (5 bases). The CDR3 totals 12 residues. The ends were cut back, 3 bases at V and 7 bases at J, with 11 bases in the middle. Germline V gene sequence: CDR1 SGHDT, CDR2 YYEEEE. The CDR3 loop reads CASSSDPGEQYV. The CDR3 DNA follows: TGTGCCAGCAGCTCCGATCCGGGGGAGCAGTACGTC.

The chain has TRBV18 and TRBJ2-7, with D unresolved. The CDR3 runs to 12 residues. Looked up from germline, CDR1 is KGHSH and CDR2 is LQKENI. V was pared by 3 bases and J by 4 bases, with 7 bases between. CDR3 nucleotide sequence: TGTGCCAGCTCACCTAACAGTTACGAGCAGTACGTC. Translated: CASSPNSYEQYV.

As concerns this clone: The sample contains more than one DNA sequence encoding this CDR3. This chain links TRBV28 with TRBJ1-5, with D unclear. This CDR3 has 13 residues. The germline gives CDR1 MDHEN, CDR2 SYDVKM. V lost 3 bases to trimming and J lost 4 bases, with 7 bases between them. This chain's CDR3 is CASSFSGNQPQHF. CDR3 sequence (DNA): TGTGCCAGCAGTTTTTCGGGGAATCAGCCCCAGCATTTT.

V gene TRBV19 combines with J gene TRBJ1-2; D is undetermined. This CDR3 is built from 14 residues. Germline V gene sequence: CDR1 LNHDA, CDR2 SQIVND (reference sequence). V was pared by 3 bases and J by 4 bases, with 12 bases between. CDR3 sequence reads: CASSIRLSGYGYTF. The CDR3 bases are TGTGCCAGTAGTATTAGACTTTCGGGCTATGGCTACACCTTC.

The chain recombines TRBV7-8 with TRBJ1-2; TRBD1 matches at 10 bases. In germline, CDR1 is SGHVS, CDR2 FQNEAQ. The CDR3 contains 14 residues. Trimming removed 3 bases from V and 6 bases from J; junction bases left unmatched: 4. DNA of the CDR3: TGTGCCAGCAGCTTCAGACAGGGGGCAAATGGCTACACCTTC. Its protein is CASSFRQGANGYTF.

Worth noting for this clone: Additional DNA sequences in this sample encode the identical CDR3. The V and J genes are TRBV4-3 and TRBJ2-7, with D hard to call. Germline CDR1 and CDR2: LGHNA and YSLEER. The CDR3 extends over 13 amino acids. The ends were cut back, 1 base at V and 0 bases at J, with 4 bases in the middle. The CDR3 loop is CASSQGSSYEQYF. CDR3 sequence (DNA): TGCGCCAGCAGCCAAGGGAGCTCCTACGAGCAGTACTTC.

The chain has TRBV19 and TRBJ1-1; TRBD1 matches at 9 bases. The J segment lost 1 base and the V segment lost 0 bases, leaving 3 bases of the junction unmatched. CDR3 length: 16 residues. Germline CDR1 is LNHDA and CDR2 is SQIVND (reference sequence). The CDR3 nucleotides are TGTGCCAGTAGTATAGATCGACAGGGGGAGAACACTGAAGCTTTCTTT. Translated, it gives CASSIDRQGENTEAFF.